The 20 T cell receptor beta chains given below trace back to one sample, sequenced in a study of blood T cell repertoires in COVID-19. TCRdb's copy holds only in-frame clones and misses some; the assay was immunoSEQ multiplex PCR. The data contain about 55,000 clones, about 91% of them singletons. Material for sequencing was peripheral blood. These receptors were collected from a man aged 40-50 years with COVID-19, enrolled during active disease.

The rearrangement uses TRBV3-1 (or the pseudogene TRBV3-2) and TRBJ2-5, with 14 bases aligning to TRBD2. With V trimmed by 4 bases and J by 4 bases, 8 bases remained unmatched. This CDR3 contains 17 residues. Germline CDR1 reads LGHDT; CDR2 reads YNNKEL (reference sequence). As DNA, the CDR3 is TGTGCCAGCAGCCCCCCGACTAGCGGGGGGGCCGGAGAGACCCAGTACTTC. Translation: CASSPPTSGGAGETQYF.

The V gene is TRBV5-1, the J gene TRBJ1-2; weak D call: TRBD1 (5 bases). The V and J ends lost 5 bases and 7 bases respectively, with 24 bases between them. The germline CDR1 and CDR2 sequences are SGHRS and YFSETQ. The CDR3 is made up of 16 amino acids. CDR3 amino acids: CASRMAGIEGIRGYTF. CDR3 nucleotide sequence: TGCGCCAGCAGAATGGCAGGGATCGAAGGTATTCGTGGCTACACCTTC.

CDR3 protein: CASSIGAGPQPQHF. The CDR3 coding sequence is TGTGCCAGTAGTATAGGCGCAGGGCCTCAGCCCCAGCATTTT. V and J are TRBV19 and TRBJ1-5; a weak D match, TRBD1 (5 bases). From germline, CDR1 is LNHDA and CDR2 SQIVND (reference sequence). The V end was cut by 1 base, the J end by 6 bases, with 10 bases between. The CDR3 consists of 14 residues.

The V call is TRBV29-1, the J call TRBJ2-5; no clear D. There are 13 residues in the CDR3. Germline V CDR1 and CDR2: SQVTM, ANQGSEA. The ends were cut back, 3 bases at V and 1 base at J, with 9 bases in the middle. The CDR3 DNA sequence: TGCAGCGTTGAGAGGAACCTCCAAGAGACCCAGTACTTC. It translates to CSVERNLQETQYF.

The sample holds one count of this clone. The V and J genes are TRBV10-1 and TRBJ1-2; D is ambiguous. CDR3 length: 12 amino acids. CDR1 and CDR2 from the germline V gene are WNHNN and SYGVQD (reference sequence). V lost 2 bases and J 8 bases, leaving 9 bases between the germline ends. CDR3 residues: CASSELTWGYTF. CDR3 DNA: TGCGCCAGCAGTGAGCTGACTTGGGGCTACACCTTC.

This chain connects TRBV19 to TRBJ2-7; 10 bases map to TRBD1. CDR1 and CDR2 (germline): LNHDA, SQIVND (reference sequence). V lost 5 bases, J lost 4 bases, and 17 bases stayed unmatched. The CDR3 loop spans 18 amino acids. The DNA for the CDR3 is TGTGCCAGTAGTCTTATATGGGCACCGGGACAGGGGTTTTACGAGCAGTACTTC. It codes for CASSLIWAPGQGFYEQYF.

The sample holds one count of this clone. The genes are TRBV10-3 and TRBJ2-3; tentative D call: TRBD2 (7 bases). This CDR3 spans 15 amino acids. V was clipped by 2 bases and J by 5 bases, with 14 bases between them. Germline V gene sequence: CDR1 ENHRY, CDR2 SYGVKD. DNA of the CDR3: TGTGCCATCAGTGAGGATGGGGGGGGCGGAGATACGCAGTATTTT. The encoded protein is CAISEDGGGGDTQYF.

The chain is built from TRBV21-1 and TRBJ2-7; TRBD2 is the table's D call and was not checked against the DNA. TRBV21-1 is annotated as a pseudogene. This CDR3 spans 12 amino acids. The CDR3 here is CASSNSGFQQYF. Here the CDR3 DNA reads TGTGCCAGCAGCAATTCGGGTTTCCAGCAGTACTTC.

The chain recombines TRBV14 with TRBJ1-1; D not resolved. CDR3 length: 13 residues. Trimming left V 0 bases short and J 1 base short, with 3 bases between. The germline gives CDR1 SGHDN, CDR2 FVKESK. In DNA, the CDR3 is TGTGCCAGCAGCCAAGACCAGAACACTGAAGCTTTCTTT. Translating gives CASSQDQNTEAFF.

This clone occurred once. The chain joins TRBV27 to TRBJ2-7, with D perhaps matching TRBD1 (5 bases). Deletions cut 3 bases from V and 5 bases from J, with 14 bases between. This CDR3 region has 14 residues. From germline, CDR1 is MNHEY and CDR2 SMNVEV (reference sequence). CDR3 nucleotides: TGTGCCAGCAGTTTGATCGGCAGGGTCCACGAGCAGTACTTC. Protein sequence: CASSLIGRVHEQYF.

This chain links TRBV28 with TRBJ1-1; the D is unclear. Trimming shortened V by 5 bases and J by 0 bases, and 16 bases separated the two germline ends. The CDR3 loop spans 16 amino acids. Germline values: CDR1 MDHEN, CDR2 SYDVKM. DNA of the CDR3: TGTGCCAGCAGTCAGACTCTCCAGAGTTTGAACACTGAAGCTTTCTTT. The encoded protein is CASSQTLQSLNTEAFF.

The chain is built from TRBV12-3 or TRBV12-4 and TRBJ2-7, with a weak D call TRBD2 (7 bases). The CDR3 is 13 amino acids. V lost 2 bases and J lost 7, with 12 bases in between. The CDR3 DNA sequence: TGTGCCAGCAGTTTACGGGGGGCTGGGGAGCAGTACTTC. Translation: CASSLRGAGEQYF.

The rearrangement joins TRBV28 to TRBJ2-7, with D perhaps matching TRBD1 (7 bases). Trimming removed 5 bases at V and 3 bases at J, with 14 bases between. The germline gives CDR1 MDHEN, CDR2 SYDVKM. This CDR3 comprises 14 residues. The CDR3 is CASSLRQGGYEQYF. The CDR3 nucleotides read TGTGCCAGCAGTCTCCGACAGGGAGGCTACGAGCAGTACTTC.

In its sample, this clone was seen once. The chain combines TRBV7-9 with TRBJ2-3, with 10 bases identical to TRBD2. Germline V gives CDR1 SEHNR, CDR2 FQNEAQ (reference sequence). Trimming removed 1 base from V and 2 bases from J; junction bases left unmatched: 12. The CDR3 contains 19 residues. The CDR3 spells CASSLGPIAGGLVTDTQYF. The CDR3 DNA follows: TGTGCCAGCAGCTTAGGCCCAATAGCGGGAGGCCTGGTCACAGATACGCAGTATTTT.

This clone was detected once. Mismatch with germline at one junction end may stem from a read error. The chain employs TRBV7-6 and TRBJ2-5; possibly TRBD2 for D (6 bases). The CDR3 runs to 15 residues. Germline values: CDR1 SGHVS, CDR2 FNYEAQ. CDR3 sequence (DNA): TGTGCCAGCAGCTTAACCCGACTAGACCATGAGACCCAGTACTTC. Its protein product is CASSLTRLDHETQYF.

The chain links TRBV7-9 to TRBJ1-2; D remains unclear. V lost 5 bases and J lost 3, with 25 bases in between. CDR3 size: 18 residues. Germline V gene lookup returns CDR1 SEHNR and CDR2 FQNEAQ (reference sequence). In DNA, the CDR3 is TGTGCCAGCAGCCCCCCCGGGGAAATGGCACCCCTAGACTATGGCTACACCTTC. Amino acids: CASSPPGEMAPLDYGYTF.

This clone was counted a single time. This rearrangement joins TRBV14 to TRBJ1-6, with 8 bases aligning to TRBD1. Germline V gives CDR1 SGHDN, CDR2 FVKESK. V was pared by 6 bases and J by 8 bases, with 12 bases of the junction left unmatched. CDR3 size: 16 residues. CDR3 nucleotide sequence: TGTGCCAGCAGAGCCGGGACAGGTTCCGGAGATTCACCCCTCCACTTT. It codes for CASRAGTGSGDSPLHF. Filled out from reference TRBV14 and TRBJ1-6, the complete variable domain reads EAGVTQFPSHSVIEKGQTVTLRCDPISGHDNLYWYRRVMGKEIKFLLHFVKESKQDESGMPNNRFLAERTGGTYSTLKVQPAELEDSGVYFCASRAGTGSGDSPLHFGNGTRLTVT.

This chain uses TRBV7-6 with TRBJ2-5; 9 nucleotides line up with TRBD2. The CDR3 is made up of 15 amino acids. With 3 bases clipped from V and 5 bases from J, the junction kept 7 bases outside the gene matches. Germline-derived CDR1 and CDR2 are SGHVS and FNYEAQ. CDR3 region: CASSLAGGRQETQYF. The CDR3 DNA follows: TGTGCCAGCAGCTTGGCGGGAGGGAGACAGGAGACCCAGTACTTC.

The sample holds one count of this clone. This sequence joins TRBV3-1 (or the pseudogene TRBV3-2) and TRBJ1-1; no reliable D call. Trimming cost V 1 base and J 5 bases, with 11 bases left between them. CDR1 and CDR2 (germline): LGHDT, YNNKEL (reference sequence). The CDR3 contains 14 residues. In DNA form, the CDR3 reads TGTGCCAGCAGCCAAGTTGCAGGCGGGACTGAAGCTTTCTTT. Protein: CASSQVAGGTEAFF.

In its sample, this clone was seen once. V gene TRBV12-1 combines with J gene TRBJ2-5; TRBD2, as called in the table, went unchecked against the DNA. TRBV12-1 is noted as a pseudogene. This CDR3 region has 15 residues. The CDR3 DNA follows: TGTGCCAGCAGAGGGGATAGCGGTGAGGGGGAGACCCAGTACTTC. Translating gives CASRGDSGEGETQYF.